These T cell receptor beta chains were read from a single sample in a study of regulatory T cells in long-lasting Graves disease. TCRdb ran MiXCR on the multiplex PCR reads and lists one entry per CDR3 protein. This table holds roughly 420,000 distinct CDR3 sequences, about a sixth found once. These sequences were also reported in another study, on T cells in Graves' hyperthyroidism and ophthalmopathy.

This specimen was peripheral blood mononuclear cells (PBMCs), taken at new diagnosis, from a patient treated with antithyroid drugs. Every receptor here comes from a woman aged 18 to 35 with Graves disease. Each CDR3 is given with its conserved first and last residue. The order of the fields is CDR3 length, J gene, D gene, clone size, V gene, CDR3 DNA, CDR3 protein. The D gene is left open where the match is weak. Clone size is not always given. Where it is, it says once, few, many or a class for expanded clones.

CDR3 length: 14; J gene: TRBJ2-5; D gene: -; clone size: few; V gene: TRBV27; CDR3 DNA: TGTGCCAGCAGTCTAGAGGACGGGACTGAGACCCAGTACTTC; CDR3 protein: CASSLEDGTETQYF
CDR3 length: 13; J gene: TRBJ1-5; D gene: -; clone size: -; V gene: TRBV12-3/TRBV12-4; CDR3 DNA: TGTGCCAGCAGTTGGGCCGGCAATCAGCCCCAGCATTTT; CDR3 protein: CASSWAGNQPQHF
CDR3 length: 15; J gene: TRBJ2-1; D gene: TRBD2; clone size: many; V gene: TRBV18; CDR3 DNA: TGTGCCAGCTCACCACCTTCTAGCGGGACGTATGAGCAGTTCTTC; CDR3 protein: CASSPPSSGTYEQFF
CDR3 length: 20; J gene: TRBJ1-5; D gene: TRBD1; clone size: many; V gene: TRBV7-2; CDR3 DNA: TGTGCCAGCAGTTTTTCGCTCGAGGCGGGACAGGGAGCACACAATCAGCCCCAGCATTTT; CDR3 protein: CASSFSLEAGQGAHNQPQHF
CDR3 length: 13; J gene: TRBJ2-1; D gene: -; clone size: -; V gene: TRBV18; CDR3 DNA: TGTGCCAGCTCACCACCGTGGGCTGATGAGCAGTTCTTC; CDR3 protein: CASSPPWADEQFF
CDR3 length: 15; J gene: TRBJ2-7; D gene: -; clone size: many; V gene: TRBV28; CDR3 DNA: TGTGCCAGCAGTGACATTTGGGGAAAGAGCTACGAGCAGTACTTC; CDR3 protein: CASSDIWGKSYEQYF
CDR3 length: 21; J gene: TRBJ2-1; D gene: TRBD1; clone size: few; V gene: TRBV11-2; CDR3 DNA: TGTGCCAGCAGCCCCGCTCCTAGGACAGGGGCCAAAACCGCGAGGGACAATGAGCAGTTCTTC; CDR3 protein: CASSPAPRTGAKTARDNEQFF
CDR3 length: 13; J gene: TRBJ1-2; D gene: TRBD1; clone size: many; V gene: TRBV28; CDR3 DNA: TGTGCCAGCAGTTCGGGACAGGGCTATGGCTACACCTTC; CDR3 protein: CASSSGQGYGYTF
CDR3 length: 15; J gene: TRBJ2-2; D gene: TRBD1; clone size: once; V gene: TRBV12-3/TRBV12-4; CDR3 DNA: TGTGCCAGCAGTTTGAGGGGGCCTGACACCGGGGAGCTGTTTTTT; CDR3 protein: CASSLRGPDTGELFF
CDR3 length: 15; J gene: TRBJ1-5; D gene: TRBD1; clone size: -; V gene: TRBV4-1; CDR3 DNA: TGCGCCAGCAGCCAAGAGGACAGGGTAGGTCAGCCCCAGCATTTT; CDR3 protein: CASSQEDRVGQPQHF
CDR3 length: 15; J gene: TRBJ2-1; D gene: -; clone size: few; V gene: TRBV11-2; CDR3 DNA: TGTGCCAGCAGCTTAGAAGGTTGGGGGATGGATGAGCAGTTCTTC; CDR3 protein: CASSLEGWGMDEQFF
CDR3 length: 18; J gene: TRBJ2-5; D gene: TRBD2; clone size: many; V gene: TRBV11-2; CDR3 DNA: TGTGCCAGCAGCTTACGAAGACTAGCGGGACCCCCGGGGGAGACCCAGTACTTC; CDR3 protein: CASSLRRLAGPPGETQYF
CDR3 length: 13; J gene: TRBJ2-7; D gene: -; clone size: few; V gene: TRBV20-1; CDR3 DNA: TGCAGTGCTAGGGGCCGGGAATGGTACGAGCAGTACTTC; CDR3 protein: CSARGREWYEQYF
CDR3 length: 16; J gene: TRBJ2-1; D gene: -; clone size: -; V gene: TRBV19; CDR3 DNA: TGTGCCAGTAGTACTAGAGCGGTATGGGCTTCCAATGAGCAGTTCTTC; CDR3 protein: CASSTRAVWASNEQFF
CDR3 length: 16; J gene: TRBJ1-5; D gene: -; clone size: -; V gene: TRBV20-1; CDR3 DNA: TGCAGTGCCCGGACCGTAACAGGGAAGGACAATCAGCCCCAGCATTTT; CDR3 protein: CSARTVTGKDNQPQHF
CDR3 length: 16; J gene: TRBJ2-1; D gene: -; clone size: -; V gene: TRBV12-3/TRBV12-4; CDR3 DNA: TGTGCCGGCAGTTTTTATGGTCTAGGACGTGTGGGTGAGCAGTTCTTC; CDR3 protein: CAGSFYGLGRVGEQFF